This T cell receptor (beta chain) was recovered during a study of T cell responses to AZD1222 COVID-19 vaccine. Study summary: Pooling of second doses given at about 4 or about 12 weeks was done. Study-wide results and limits: Of the AZD1222 recipients, only five or six were seropositive at baseline. It should be noted that donors were predominantly white British and more often female, and clonal diversity was possibly underestimated.

The CDR3 length is 14 residues. Trimming removed 0 bases from V and 7 bases from J, with 7 bases in between. CDR1 and CDR2 (germline): SEHNR, FQNEAQ (reference sequence). This clone was seen more than once but under ten times. As yet, its antigen is unknown. Generated by immunoSEQ multiplex PCR, the TCRdb table keeps only in-frame clones and is missing some. Seen here are fewer than 90,000 clones, about 88% observed once, and the top ten hold approximately 10%. The source was peripheral blood, collected on day 0 of AZD1222 vaccination. The chain carries TRBV7-9 and TRBJ1-6; D unresolved. The clonotype was recovered from an adult in good health. CDR3 in amino acids: CASSLAVGNSPLHF. CDR3 nucleotides: TGTGCCAGCAGCTTAGCGGTGGGGAATTCACCCCTCCACTTT. The full variable domain, its missing parts supplied by reference TRBV7-9 and TRBJ1-6, is DTGVSQNPRHKITKRGQNVTFRCDPISEHNRLYWYRQTLGQGPEFLTYFQNEAQLEKSRLLSDRFSAERPKGSFSTLEIQRTEQGDSAMYLCASSLAVGNSPLHFGNGTRLTVT.